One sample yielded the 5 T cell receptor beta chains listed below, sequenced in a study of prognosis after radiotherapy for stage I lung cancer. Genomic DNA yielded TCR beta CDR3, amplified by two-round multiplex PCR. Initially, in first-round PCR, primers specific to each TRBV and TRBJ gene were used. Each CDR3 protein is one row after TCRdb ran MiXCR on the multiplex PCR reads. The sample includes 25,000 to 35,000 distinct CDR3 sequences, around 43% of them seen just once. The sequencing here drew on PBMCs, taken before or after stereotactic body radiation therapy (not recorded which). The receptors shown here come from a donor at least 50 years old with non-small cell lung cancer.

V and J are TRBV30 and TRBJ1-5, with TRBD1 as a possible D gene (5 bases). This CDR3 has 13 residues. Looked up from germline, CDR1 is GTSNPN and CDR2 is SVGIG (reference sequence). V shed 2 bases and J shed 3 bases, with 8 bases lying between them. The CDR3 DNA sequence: TGTGCCTGGAGTTTAGGGGTCAATCAGCCCCAGCATTTT. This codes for CAWSLGVNQPQHF.

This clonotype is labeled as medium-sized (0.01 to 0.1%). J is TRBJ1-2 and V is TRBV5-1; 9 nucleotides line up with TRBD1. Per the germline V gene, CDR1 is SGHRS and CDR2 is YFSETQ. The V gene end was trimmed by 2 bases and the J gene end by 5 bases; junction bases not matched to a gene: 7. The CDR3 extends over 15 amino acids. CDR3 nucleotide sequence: TGCGCCAGCAGCTTTTCCGGGACAGGGACTTATGGCTACACCTTC. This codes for CASSFSGTGTYGYTF.

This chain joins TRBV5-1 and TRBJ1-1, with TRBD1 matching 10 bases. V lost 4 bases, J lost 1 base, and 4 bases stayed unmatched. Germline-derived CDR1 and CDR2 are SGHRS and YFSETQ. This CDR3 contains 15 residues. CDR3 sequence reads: CASSERQGANTEAFF. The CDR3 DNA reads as TGCGCCAGCAGCGAAAGACAGGGGGCGAACACTGAAGCTTTCTTT.

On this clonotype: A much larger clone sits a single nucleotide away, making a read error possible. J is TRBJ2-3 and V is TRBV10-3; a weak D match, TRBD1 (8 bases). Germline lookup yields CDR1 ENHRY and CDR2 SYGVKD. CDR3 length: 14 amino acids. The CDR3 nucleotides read TGTGCCGTCAGCGGGACAGGCAGCACAGATACGCAGTATTTT. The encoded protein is CAVSGTGSTDTQYF.

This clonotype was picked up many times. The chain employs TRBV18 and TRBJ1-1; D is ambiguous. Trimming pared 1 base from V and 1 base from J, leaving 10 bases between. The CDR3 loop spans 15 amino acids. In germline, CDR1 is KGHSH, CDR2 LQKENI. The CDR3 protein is CASSPQVLSNTEAFF. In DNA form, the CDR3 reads TGTGCCAGCTCACCACAGGTCCTGTCGAACACTGAAGCTTTCTTT.